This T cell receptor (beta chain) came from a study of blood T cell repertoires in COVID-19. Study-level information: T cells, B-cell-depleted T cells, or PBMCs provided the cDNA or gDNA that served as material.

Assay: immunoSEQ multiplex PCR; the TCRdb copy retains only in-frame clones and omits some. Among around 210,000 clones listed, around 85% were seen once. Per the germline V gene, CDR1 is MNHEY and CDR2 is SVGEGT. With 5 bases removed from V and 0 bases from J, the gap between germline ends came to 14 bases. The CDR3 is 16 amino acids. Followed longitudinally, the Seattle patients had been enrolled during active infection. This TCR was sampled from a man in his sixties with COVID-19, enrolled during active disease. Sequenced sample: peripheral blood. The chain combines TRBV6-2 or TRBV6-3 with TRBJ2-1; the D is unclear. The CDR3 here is CASSQLRSLSYNEQFF. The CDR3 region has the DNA TGTGCCAGCAGTCAATTGCGGTCCCTCTCCTACAATGAGCAGTTCTTC.